This TCR beta chain was recovered during a study of human T cells and chemical hapten exposure. This clonotype was seen ten or more times. From the RACE reads, TCRdb called clonotypes with MiXCR, one entry per CDR3 protein. The sample lists 80,000 to 100,000 distinct CDR3 sequences, less than 14% occurring once. Time point defined: patch test 3, about 24 weeks after DPC sensitization. The treatment denotes: therapeutic diphenylcyclopropenone sensitization with weekly scalp DPC. Blood sampling preceded each patch test application. Trimming left V 5 bases short and J 6 bases short, with 14 bases between. This CDR3 has 14 amino acids. Germline CDR1 reads MNHEY; CDR2 reads SVGEGT.

The gene calls are TRBV6-2 or TRBV6-3 and TRBJ2-1; tentative D call: TRBD2 (6 bases). The sequence was collected from a woman between 45 and 65 years old with alopecia areata. Some clones in this sample may be carry-over from other donors' samples. This specimen was whole blood, taken in connection with sensitization to the hapten diphenylcyclopropenone (DPC). In DNA form, the CDR3 reads TGTGCCAGCAGTCAGGGACTCGTGGGCAATGAGCAGTTCTTC. It specifies CASSQGLVGNEQFF.